A single sample is the source of the 19 T cell receptor beta chains below, sequenced in a study of blood T cells in healthy people across ages. Combining a sample-barcoded 5' primer with a J-beta primer mix, a second PCR ran for roughly 7 to 12 cycles. TCRdb re-derived calls from the 5' RACE reads in MiXCR, one entry per CDR3 protein. In the table there are some 1.1 million distinct CDR3 sequences, 35% to 40% of which are singletons. The sequenced sample consisted of blood. The receptors derive from a man aged 18 to 30 in good health.

This clonotype was detected a few times. The chain recombines TRBV20-1 with TRBJ2-1; TRBD1 is a possible D gene (6 bases). Deletions cut 3 bases from V and 2 bases from J, with 11 bases between. There are 14 residues in the CDR3. The germline V gene encodes CDR1 DFQATT and CDR2 SNEGSKA (reference sequence). The CDR3 protein is CSASYRAPYNEQFF. For the CDR3, the DNA is TGCAGTGCTAGCTACAGGGCGCCCTACAATGAGCAGTTCTTC.

This clonotype occurred once. This could be a read error, since a much larger clone is one nucleotide away. This chain connects TRBV4-1 to TRBJ2-7; D gene ambiguous. V dropped 1 base and J dropped 7 bases, with 20 bases sitting between them. Per germline, CDR1 MGHRA and CDR2 YSYEKL. CDR3 size: 16 residues. The CDR3 nucleotides are TGCGCCAGCAGCCAAGTAGTCCCTCTGTCCTACAATGAGCAGTACTTC. It translates to CASSQVVPLSYNEQYF.

The rearrangement uses TRBV20-1 and TRBJ1-1; D may be TRBD1 (6 bases). Trimming left V 0 bases short and J 4 bases short, with 12 bases between. The length of the CDR3 is 14 residues. The germline gives CDR1 DFQATT, CDR2 SNEGSKA (reference sequence). CDR3 sequence reads: CSAREARGGTEAFF. Written as DNA, the CDR3 is TGCAGTGCTAGAGAGGCCAGGGGCGGCACTGAAGCTTTCTTT.

The chain links TRBV29-1 to TRBJ1-5; D not resolved. The CDR3 contains 12 residues. The germline gives CDR1 SQVTM, CDR2 ANQGSEA. The germline V and J ends were trimmed by 4 bases and 7 bases, with 11 bases remaining between them. In DNA form, the CDR3 reads TGCAGCGTTGTCAACCCCGGGCAGCCCCAGCATTTT. It is translated as CSVVNPGQPQHF.

This clonotype was counted at least ten times. This chain connects TRBV18 to TRBJ2-3; no reliable D call. The CDR3 is 13 amino acids. Trimming cost V 1 base and J 5 bases, with 7 bases left between them. CDR1 KGHSH and CDR2 LQKENI come from the germline V gene. The chain's CDR3 is CASSPLEEDTQYF. The CDR3 DNA reads as TGTGCCAGCTCACCACTTGAGGAAGATACGCAGTATTTT.

This chain links TRBV6-6 with TRBJ1-2; D call uncertain. Trimming cost V 0 bases and J 8 bases, with 7 bases left between them. The CDR3 sequence is 12 residues long. CDR1 is MNHNY, CDR2 SVGAGI, per germline (reference sequence). The CDR3 here is CASSYSLPGYTF. As DNA, the CDR3 is TGTGCCAGCAGTTACTCGCTGCCGGGCTACACCTTC.

A remark on this clonotype: Being one base from a much bigger clone, this may be a read error. V usage is TRBV21-1 and J usage is TRBJ2-1. TRBV21-1 is described as a pseudogene. CDR3 length equals 15 residues. CDR3 sequence: CASSKEGVSYNEQFF. The CDR3, as DNA: TGTGCCAGCAGCAAAGAGGGAGTCTCCTACAATGAGCAGTTCTTC.

The chain employs TRBV4-3 and TRBJ2-1; 9 bases are a match to TRBD1. V was pared by 0 bases and J by 13 bases, with 13 bases of the junction left unmatched. In germline, CDR1 is LGHNA, CDR2 YSLEER. The CDR3 covers 16 residues. In DNA form, the CDR3 reads TGCGCCAGCAGCCAAGATCACAGGGGGCAAGGAGAGACCCAGTTCTTC. It translates to CASSQDHRGQGETQFF.

The rearrangement links TRBV29-1 to TRBJ2-5; D is perhaps TRBD1 (5 bases). The end of the DNA is better explained by TRBJ2-1, so the J call may be wrong. CDR1 and CDR2 from the germline V gene are SQVTM and ANQGSEA. This CDR3 has 12 amino acids. The CDR3 sequence is CSAAGYQETQFF. CDR3 nucleotides: TGCAGCGCCGCAGGGTATCAAGAGACCCAGTTCTTC.

V and J are TRBV5-4 and TRBJ2-7; D may match TRBD1 or TRBD2 (6 bases each). Trimming removed 1 base at V and 3 bases at J, with 20 bases between. The V gene's germline CDR1 is SGHNT and CDR2 YYREEE (reference sequence). CDR3 length equals 17 residues. The CDR3 coding sequence is TGTGCCAGCAGCTTGAATTCGGGGGCCCGCCCACTCTACGAGCAGTACTTC. Translation gives CASSLNSGARPLYEQYF.

The chain is built from TRBV9 and TRBJ1-4, with D maybe TRBD1 (5 bases). Deletions cut 3 bases from V and 5 bases from J, with 17 bases between. Germline V gives CDR1 SGDLS, CDR2 YYNGEE. This CDR3 spans 16 amino acids. CDR3 sequence: CASSDPRDSANEKLFF. In DNA form, the CDR3 reads TGTGCCAGCAGCGATCCCCGTGACAGCGCCAATGAAAAACTGTTTTTT.

V and J are TRBV5-1 and TRBJ2-5, with 12 bases fitting TRBD2. The end of the DNA fits TRBJ2-7 better, so the J call may be wrong. The germline V gene encodes CDR1 SGHRS and CDR2 YFSETQ. The CDR3 is 17 residues long. The CDR3 DNA is TGCGCCAGCAGCTTGGTCCGGACTAGCGGGGTCTCCTACGAGCAGTACTTC. Translation: CASSLVRTSGVSYEQYF.

Comments on this clonotype: One base away lies a much larger clone, so this may be a sequencing read error. The chain recombines TRBV9 with TRBJ2-3, with D unresolved. The CDR3 spans 10 residues. Germline V gives CDR1 SGDLS, CDR2 YYNGEE. Trimming shortened V by 3 bases and J by 7 bases, and 3 bases separated the two germline ends. DNA for the CDR3: TGTGCCAGCAGCGGAAATACGCAGTATTTT. This encodes CASSGNTQYF. The full variable domain, its missing parts supplied by reference TRBV9 and TRBJ2-3, is DSGVTQTPKHLITATGQRVTLRCSPRSGDLSVYWYQQSLDQGLQFLIQYYNGEERAKGNILERFSAQQFPDLHSELNLSSLELGDSALYFCASSGNTQYFGPGTRLTVL.

Worth noting for this clonotype: Relative to the germline gene, one junction end is altered; a read error may explain this. The J gene is TRBJ2-5, the V gene TRBV3-1; D call uncertain. The CDR3 totals 13 residues. Germline V gene sequence: CDR1 LGHDT, CDR2 YNNKEL (reference sequence). CDR3 region: CASSQGPVGTQYF. The DNA of the CDR3 is TGTGCCAGCAGTCAAGGACCCGTGGGGACCCAGTACTTC.

The gene calls are TRBV11-2 and TRBJ1-2; 7 nucleotides align to TRBD1. The germline V gene encodes CDR1 SGHAT and CDR2 FQNNGV. J gave up 8 bases and V 5 bases, and 8 bases lay outside the gene matches. The CDR3 runs to 13 residues. CDR3 sequence: CASSRTGEKGYTF. For the CDR3, the DNA is TGTGCCAGCAGCCGTACAGGGGAGAAAGGCTACACCTTC.

The CDR3 sequence is CASTAGIVETQYF. The CDR3 DNA is TGTGCCAGCACGGCAGGGATAGTAGAGACCCAGTACTTC. The rearrangement joins TRBV25-1 to TRBJ2-5, with D maybe TRBD1 (5 bases). CDR1 is MGHDK and CDR2 is SYGVNS in the germline V gene. The ends were cut back, 7 bases at V and 4 bases at J, with 13 bases in the middle. The CDR3 extends over 13 amino acids.

This clonotype was seen only a few times. This chain links TRBV20-1 with TRBJ1-2; no clear D. Germline V gene data show CDR1 as DFQATT and CDR2 as SNEGSKA (reference sequence). The CDR3 covers 11 residues. The CDR3 DNA reads TGCAGCGGGAGGGAAAGCTATGGCTACACCTTC. Protein product: CSGRESYGYTF.

J is TRBJ2-6 and V is TRBV7-9, with TRBD1 matching 7 bases. This CDR3 has 17 amino acids. Trimming at V came to 5 bases and at J to 0 bases, leaving 7 bases not matched to a gene. Germline values: CDR1 SEHNR, CDR2 FQNEAQ (reference sequence). CDR3 protein: CASSEWDRNSGANVLTF. In DNA form, the CDR3 reads TGTGCCAGCAGCGAATGGGACAGAAACTCTGGGGCCAACGTCCTGACTTTC. The full variable domain, its missing parts supplied by reference TRBV7-9 and TRBJ2-6, is DTGVSQNPRHKITKRGQNVTFRCDPISEHNRLYWYRQTLGQGPEFLTYFQNEAQLEKSRLLSDRFSAERPKGSFSTLEIQRTEQGDSAMYLCASSEWDRNSGANVLTFGAGSRLTVL.

This clonotype was detected ten times or more. The chain employs TRBV10-3 and TRBJ1-2; tentatively, D is TRBD1 (5 bases). CDR1 is ENHRY, CDR2 SYGVKD, per germline. V was trimmed by 0 bases and J by 2 bases, leaving 10 bases between them. This CDR3 contains 15 residues. The CDR3 is CAISESRGANYGYTF. In nucleotides, the CDR3 is TGTGCCATCAGTGAGTCGAGAGGGGCGAACTATGGCTACACCTTC.